This entry describes one TCR beta chain. Antigen unknown. 13 Jbeta primers and 60 Vbeta primers were used for the PCR. Original handling: Some 10 million of the about 80 million unique TCR beta chains counted in a later analysis were shared. Only in-frame clones appear in the TCRdb table, and some are missing; sequencing was by immunoSEQ multiplex PCR. V, J and clone size reflect that table, while D and trimming were determined from the DNA. This sample's table reports 49,000 or so clones. The data were obtained in a study of cytomegalovirus exposure and HLA in healthy donors. Regarding the study as a whole: A link between a missense DCLRE1C variant and TCR beta V- and J-gene trimming emerged from a later analysis. Cytomegalovirus-associated status was assigned to about 180 TCR beta chains.

Germline V gene lookup returns CDR1 SGHNT and CDR2 YENEEA. The CDR3 is 14 residues long. The ends were cut back, 5 bases at V and 0 bases at J, with 8 bases in the middle. Material for sequencing was PBMCs. The sequence derives from a man aged 35 to 55 in good health and CMV-seropositive. This chain links TRBV11-3 with TRBJ2-1; D remains ambiguous. The CDR3 sequence is CASSPATSYNEQFF. The CDR3 bases are TGTGCCAGCAGCCCCGCTACCTCCTACAATGAGCAGTTCTTC.